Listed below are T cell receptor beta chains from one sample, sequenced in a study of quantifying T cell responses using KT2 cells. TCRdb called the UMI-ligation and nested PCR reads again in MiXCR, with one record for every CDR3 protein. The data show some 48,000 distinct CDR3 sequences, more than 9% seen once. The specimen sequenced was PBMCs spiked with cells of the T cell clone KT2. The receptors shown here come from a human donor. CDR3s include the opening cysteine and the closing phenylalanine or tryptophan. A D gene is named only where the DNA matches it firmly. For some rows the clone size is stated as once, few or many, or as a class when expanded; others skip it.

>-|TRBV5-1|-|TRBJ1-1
CASSLAGYSTEAFF
TGCGCCAGCAGCTTGGCAGGGTATAGCACTGAAGCTTTCTTT
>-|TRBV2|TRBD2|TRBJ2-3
CASSVGLADTDTQYF
TGTGCCAGCAGTGTAGGACTAGCGGATACAGATACGCAGTATTTT
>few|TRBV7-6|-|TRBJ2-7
CASGSRLSSYEQYF
TGTGCCAGCGGCTCTCGTCTCTCATCCTACGAGCAGTACTTC
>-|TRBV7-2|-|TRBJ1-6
CASSLEMVRWNSPLHF
TGTGCCAGCAGCTTAGAGATGGTTAGATGGAATTCACCCCTCCACTTT
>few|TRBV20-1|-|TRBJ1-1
CSARDQGRFTEAFF
TGCAGTGCTAGAGATCAGGGTCGGTTCACTGAAGCTTTCTTT
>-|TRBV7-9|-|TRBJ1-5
CASSLDLGVDQPQHF
TGTGCCAGCAGCTTAGACTTGGGGGTAGATCAGCCCCAGCATTTT
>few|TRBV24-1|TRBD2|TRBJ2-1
CATARGGSYNEQFF
TGTGCCACCGCTCGCGGGGGCTCCTACAATGAGCAGTTCTTC
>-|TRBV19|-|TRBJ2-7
CASSTPGRVEQYF
TGTGCCAGTAGTACCCCAGGGCGAGTGGAGCAGTACTTC
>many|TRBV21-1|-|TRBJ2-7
CASSMGAAGTSGVSGYEQYF
TGTGCCAGCAGCATGGGGGCGGCAGGGACTAGCGGTGTTTCCGGCTACGAGCAGTACTTC
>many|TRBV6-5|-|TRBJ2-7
CASSSLQNEQYF
TGTGCCAGCAGTTCCCTGCAAAACGAGCAGTACTTC
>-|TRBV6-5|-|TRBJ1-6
CASSRDRNSPLHF
TGTGCCAGCAGTCGGGACCGAAATTCACCCCTCCACTTT
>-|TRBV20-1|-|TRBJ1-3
CSAVRDHSGNTIYF
TGCAGTGCCGTTCGGGACCACTCTGGAAACACCATATATTTT
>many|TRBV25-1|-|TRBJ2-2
CASSPTVNTGELFF
TGTGCCAGCAGTCCGACAGTGAACACCGGGGAGCTGTTTTTT
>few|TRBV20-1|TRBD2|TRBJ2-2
CSARLAGDTGELFF
TGCAGTGCTAGACTAGCGGGAGACACCGGGGAGCTGTTTTTT
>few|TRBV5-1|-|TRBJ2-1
CASSLISYDFTATEQFF
TGCGCCAGCAGCTTGATTTCCTATGATTTCACAGCCACCGAGCAGTTCTTC
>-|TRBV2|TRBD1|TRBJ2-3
CAVRTGFHTDTQYF
TGTGCCGTCCGGACAGGGTTTCACACAGATACGCAGTATTTT
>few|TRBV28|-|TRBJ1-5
CASSLTGSFNQPQHF
TGTGCCAGCAGTCTAACAGGGTCGTTCAATCAGCCCCAGCATTTT
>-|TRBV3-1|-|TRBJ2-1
CASRGWGEQFF
TGTGCCAGCAGGGGATGGGGTGAGCAGTTCTTC
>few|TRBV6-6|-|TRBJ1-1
CASRGTHEGTNTEAFF
TGTGCCAGCAGAGGGACTCATGAAGGGACCAACACTGAAGCTTTCTTT
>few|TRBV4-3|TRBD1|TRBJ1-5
CASSQEWAGGQTDQPQHF
TGCGCCAGCAGCCAAGAATGGGCAGGGGGCCAGACGGATCAGCCCCAGCATTTT
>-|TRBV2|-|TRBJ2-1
CASRPDRLTYNEQFF
TGTGCCAGCAGGCCTGACAGGCTCACATACAATGAGCAGTTCTTC
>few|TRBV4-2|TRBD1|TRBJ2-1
CASSHPMTGLSYNEQFF
TGTGCCAGCAGCCATCCCATGACAGGGCTTTCCTACAATGAGCAGTTCTTC